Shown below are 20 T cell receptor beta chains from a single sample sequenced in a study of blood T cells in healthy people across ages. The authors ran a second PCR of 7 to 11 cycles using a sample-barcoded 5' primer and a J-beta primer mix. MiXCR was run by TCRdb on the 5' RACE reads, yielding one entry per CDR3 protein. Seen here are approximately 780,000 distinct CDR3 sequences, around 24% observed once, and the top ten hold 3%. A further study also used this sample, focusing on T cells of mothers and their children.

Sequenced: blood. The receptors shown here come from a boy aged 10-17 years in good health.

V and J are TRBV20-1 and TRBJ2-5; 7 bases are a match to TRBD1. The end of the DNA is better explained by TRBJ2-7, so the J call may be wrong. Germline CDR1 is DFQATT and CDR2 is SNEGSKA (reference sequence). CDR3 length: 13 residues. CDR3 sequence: CSANDREPYEQYF. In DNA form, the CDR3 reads TGCAGTGCTAACGACAGGGAACCCTACGAGCAGTACTTC.

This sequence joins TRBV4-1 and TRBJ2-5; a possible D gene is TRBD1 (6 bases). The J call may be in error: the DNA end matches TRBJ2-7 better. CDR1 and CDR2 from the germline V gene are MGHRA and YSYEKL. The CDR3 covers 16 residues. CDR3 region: CASSQVMDSYNYEQYF. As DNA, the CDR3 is TGCGCCAGCAGCCAAGTAATGGACAGCTATAACTACGAGCAGTACTTC.

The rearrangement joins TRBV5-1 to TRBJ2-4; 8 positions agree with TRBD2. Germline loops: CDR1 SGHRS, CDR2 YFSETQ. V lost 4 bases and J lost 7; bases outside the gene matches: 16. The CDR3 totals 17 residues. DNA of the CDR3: TGCGCCAGCAGCCTAAGCCGGACTAGCCCCCGGGGGAACATTCAGTACTTC. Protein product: CASSLSRTSPRGNIQYF.

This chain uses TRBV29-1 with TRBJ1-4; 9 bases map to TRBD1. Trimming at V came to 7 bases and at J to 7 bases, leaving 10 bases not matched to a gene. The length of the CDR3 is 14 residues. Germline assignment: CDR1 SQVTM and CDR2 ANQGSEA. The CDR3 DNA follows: TGCAGCGCTGCCTCCGGGACAGGGTCTGAAAAACTGTTTTTT. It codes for CSAASGTGSEKLFF.

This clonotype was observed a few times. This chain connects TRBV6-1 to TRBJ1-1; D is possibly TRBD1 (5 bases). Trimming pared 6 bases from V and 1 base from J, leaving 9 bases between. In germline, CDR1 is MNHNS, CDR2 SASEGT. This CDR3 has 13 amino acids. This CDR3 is CASRAGPNTEAFF. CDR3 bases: TGTGCCAGCAGAGCGGGACCGAACACTGAAGCTTTCTTT.

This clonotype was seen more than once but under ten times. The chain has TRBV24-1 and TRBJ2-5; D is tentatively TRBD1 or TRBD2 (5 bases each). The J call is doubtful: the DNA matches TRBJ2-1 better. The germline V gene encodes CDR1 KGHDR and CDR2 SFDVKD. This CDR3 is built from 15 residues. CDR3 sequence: CATSDLRRGRDEQFF. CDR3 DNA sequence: TGTGCCACCAGTGATTTAAGAAGGGGACGGGATGAGCAGTTCTTC.

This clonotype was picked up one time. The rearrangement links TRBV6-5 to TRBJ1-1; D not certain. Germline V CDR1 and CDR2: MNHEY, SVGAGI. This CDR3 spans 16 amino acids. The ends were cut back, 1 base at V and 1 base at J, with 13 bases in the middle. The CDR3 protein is CASSYLAPRWNTEAFF. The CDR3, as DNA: TGTGCCAGCAGTTACTTAGCGCCGAGGTGGAACACTGAAGCTTTCTTT.

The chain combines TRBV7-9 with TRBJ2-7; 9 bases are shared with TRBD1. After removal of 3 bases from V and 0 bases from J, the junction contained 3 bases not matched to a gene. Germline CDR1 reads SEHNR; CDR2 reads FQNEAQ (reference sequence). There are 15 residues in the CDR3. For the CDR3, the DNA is TGTGCCAGCAGCTTTCCGGGACAGGGCTCCTACGAGCAGTACTTC. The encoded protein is CASSFPGQGSYEQYF.

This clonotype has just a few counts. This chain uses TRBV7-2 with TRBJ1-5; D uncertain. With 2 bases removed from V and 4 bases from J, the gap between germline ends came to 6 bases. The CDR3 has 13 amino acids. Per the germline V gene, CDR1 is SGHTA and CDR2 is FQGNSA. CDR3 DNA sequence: TGTGCCAGCAGCTTACAAGAGAATCAGCCCCAGCATTTT. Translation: CASSLQENQPQHF.

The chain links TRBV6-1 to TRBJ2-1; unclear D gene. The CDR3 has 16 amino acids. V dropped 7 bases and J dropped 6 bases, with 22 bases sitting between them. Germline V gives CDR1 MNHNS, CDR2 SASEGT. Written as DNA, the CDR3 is TGTGCCAGCATCCCCATAATAACATCTGCAGGCAATGAGCAGTTCTTC. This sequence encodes CASIPIITSAGNEQFF.

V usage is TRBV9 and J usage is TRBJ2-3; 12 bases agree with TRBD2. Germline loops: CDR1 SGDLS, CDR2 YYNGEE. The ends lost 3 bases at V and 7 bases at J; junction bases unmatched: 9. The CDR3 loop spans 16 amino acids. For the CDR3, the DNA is TGTGCCAGCAGCGCGACCCTAGCGGGGGGGCCGCATACGCAGTATTTT. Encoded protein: CASSATLAGGPHTQYF.

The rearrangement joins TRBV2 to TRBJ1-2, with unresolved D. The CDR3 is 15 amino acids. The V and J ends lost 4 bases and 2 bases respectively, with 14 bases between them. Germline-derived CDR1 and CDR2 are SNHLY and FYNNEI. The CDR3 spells CASSGGATSNYGYTF. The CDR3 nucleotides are TGTGCCAGCAGTGGGGGAGCTACATCAAACTATGGCTACACCTTC. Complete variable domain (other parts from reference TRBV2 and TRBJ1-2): EPEVTQTPSHQVTQMGQEVILRCVPISNHLYFYWYRQILGQKVEFLVSFYNNEISEKSEIFDDQFSVERPDGSNFTLKIRSTKLEDSAMYFCASSGGATSNYGYTFGSGTRLTVV.

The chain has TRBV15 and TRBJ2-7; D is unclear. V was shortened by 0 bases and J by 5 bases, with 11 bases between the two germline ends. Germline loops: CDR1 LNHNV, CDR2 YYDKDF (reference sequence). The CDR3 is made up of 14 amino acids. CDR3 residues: CATSRESRTHEQYF. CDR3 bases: TGTGCCACCAGCAGAGAAAGCAGGACCCACGAGCAGTACTTC.

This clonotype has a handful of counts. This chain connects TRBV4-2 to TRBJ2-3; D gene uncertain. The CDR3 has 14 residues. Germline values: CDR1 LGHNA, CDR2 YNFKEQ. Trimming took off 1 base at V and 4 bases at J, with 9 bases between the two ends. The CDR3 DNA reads TGTGCCAGCAGCCAAGTGTCTAGAGCAGATACGCAGTATTTT. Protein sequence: CASSQVSRADTQYF.

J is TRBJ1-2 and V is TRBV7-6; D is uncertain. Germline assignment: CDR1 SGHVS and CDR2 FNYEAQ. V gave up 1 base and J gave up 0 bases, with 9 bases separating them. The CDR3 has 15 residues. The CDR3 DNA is TGTGCCAGCAGCTTAGTGGCAGCAACTAACTATGGCTACACCTTC. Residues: CASSLVAATNYGYTF. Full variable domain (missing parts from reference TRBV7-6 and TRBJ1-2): GAGVSQSPRYKVTKRGQDVALRCDPISGHVSLYWYRQALGQGPEFLTYFNYEAQQDKSGLPNDRFSAERPEGSISTLTIQRTEQRDSAMYRCASSLVAATNYGYTFGSGTRLTVV.

The CDR3 DNA follows: TGTGCCAGCAGTCCGGGGTCGCATTACGAGCAGTACTTC. Protein product: CASSPGSHYEQYF. The chain couples TRBV5-5 to TRBJ2-7, with D possibly TRBD2 on 5 matching bases. The germline CDR1 and CDR2 sequences are SGHKS and YYEKEE (reference sequence). With 5 bases removed from V and 4 bases from J, the gap between germline ends came to 13 bases. This CDR3 has 13 amino acids. The full variable domain, with the rest looked up from reference TRBV5-5 and TRBJ2-7, is DAGVTQSPTHLIKTRGQQVTLRCSPISGHKSVSWYQQVLGQGPQFIFQYYEKEERGRGNFPDRFSARQFPNYSSELNVNALLLGDSALYLCASSPGSHYEQYFGPGTRLTVT.

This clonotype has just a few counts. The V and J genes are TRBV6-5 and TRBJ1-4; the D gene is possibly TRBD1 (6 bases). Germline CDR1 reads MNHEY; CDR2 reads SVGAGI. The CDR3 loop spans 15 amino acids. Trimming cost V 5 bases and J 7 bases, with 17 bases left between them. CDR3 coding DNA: TGTGCCAGCAGTCGCACAGGGACTTGGGGTGAAAAACTGTTTTTT. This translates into CASSRTGTWGEKLFF.

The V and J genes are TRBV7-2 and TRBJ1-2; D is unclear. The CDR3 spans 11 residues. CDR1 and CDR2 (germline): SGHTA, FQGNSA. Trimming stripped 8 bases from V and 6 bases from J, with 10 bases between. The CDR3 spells CASREFHGYTF. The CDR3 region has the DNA TGTGCCAGCCGCGAGTTCCATGGCTACACCTTC. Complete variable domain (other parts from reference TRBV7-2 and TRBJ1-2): GAGVSQSPSNKVTEKGKDVELRCDPISGHTALYWYRQSLGQGLEFLIYFQGNSAPDKSGLPSDRFSAERTGGSVSTLTIQRTQQEDSAVYLCASREFHGYTFGSGTRLTVV.

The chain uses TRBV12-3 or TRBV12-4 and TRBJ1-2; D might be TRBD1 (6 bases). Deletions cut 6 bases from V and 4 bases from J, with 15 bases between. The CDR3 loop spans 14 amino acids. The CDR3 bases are TGTGCCAGCAGAAAACAGGGAGAGGGCTATGGCTACACCTTC. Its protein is CASRKQGEGYGYTF.

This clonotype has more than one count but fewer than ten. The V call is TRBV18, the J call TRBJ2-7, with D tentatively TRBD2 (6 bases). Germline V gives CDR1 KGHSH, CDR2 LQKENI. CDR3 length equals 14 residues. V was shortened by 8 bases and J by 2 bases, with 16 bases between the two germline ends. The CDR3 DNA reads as TGTGCCAGCGCTTCGGCGGGGCGTCCCTACGAGCAGTACTTC. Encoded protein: CASASAGRPYEQYF.